The present T cell receptor beta chain was sequenced within a study of T cells in Graves' hyperthyroidism and ophthalmopathy. Per germline, CDR1 SGHRS and CDR2 YFSETQ. V gave up 4 bases and J gave up 7 bases, with 14 bases separating them. This CDR3 has 13 amino acids. The source material, RNA transcripts, was used to amplify TCR beta CDR3 regions. HTBI primers were the set used in a first-round RT-PCR of the TCR CDR3. TCRdb ran MiXCR on the multiplex PCR reads and lists one entry per CDR3 protein. This sample yields about 590,000 distinct CDR3 sequences, of which around a sixth are seen a single time; around 7.5% belongs to the top ten. Exclusion of a patient resulted from uncontrolled infection, other autoimmune disease, pregnancy or lactation. This clonotype was seen only a few times.

This chain links TRBV5-1 with TRBJ1-1, with no clear D. Sequencing was done on a sample of blood. The receptor's source is a woman in her twenties or thirties with Graves' hyperthyroidism. The CDR3 loop reads CASSRDSGNEAFF. The DNA for the CDR3 is TGCGCCAGCAGCCGGGATTCGGGGAATGAAGCTTTCTTT.